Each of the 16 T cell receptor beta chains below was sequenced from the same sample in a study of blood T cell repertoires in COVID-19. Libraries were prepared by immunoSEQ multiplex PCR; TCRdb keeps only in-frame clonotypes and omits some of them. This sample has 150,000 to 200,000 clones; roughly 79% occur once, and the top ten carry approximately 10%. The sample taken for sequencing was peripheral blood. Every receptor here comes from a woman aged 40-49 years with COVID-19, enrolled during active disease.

CDR3 sequence reads: CASSLARALGDQETQYF. The CDR3 DNA is TGTGCCAGCAGCTTAGCTCGTGCCCTGGGAGACCAAGAGACCCAGTACTTC. The V gene is TRBV13, the J gene TRBJ2-5; weak D call: TRBD2 (5 bases). Germline V gene sequence: CDR1 PRHDT, CDR2 FYEKMQ (reference sequence). V was cut by 1 base and J by 0 bases, with 15 bases left in between. The CDR3 spans 17 residues.

The CDR3 here is CSAGRGYGYTF. DNA for the CDR3: TGCAGTGCTGGCAGGGGTTATGGCTACACCTTC. V is TRBV20-1 and J is TRBJ1-2, with D possibly TRBD1 on 6 matching bases. Germline assignment: CDR1 DFQATT and CDR2 SNEGSKA (reference sequence). The CDR3 length is 11 residues. V was pared by 5 bases and J by 5 bases, with 9 bases between.

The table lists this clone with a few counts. The CDR3 loop reads CASQKAGAYEQYF. The DNA for the CDR3 is TGCGCCAGCCAGAAGGCGGGAGCCTACGAGCAGTACTTC. The rearrangement links TRBV10-2 to TRBJ2-7, with 7 positions matching TRBD2. With V trimmed by 8 bases and J by 2 bases, 6 bases remained unmatched. The CDR3 consists of 13 residues. Germline CDR1 is WSHSY and CDR2 is SAAADI.

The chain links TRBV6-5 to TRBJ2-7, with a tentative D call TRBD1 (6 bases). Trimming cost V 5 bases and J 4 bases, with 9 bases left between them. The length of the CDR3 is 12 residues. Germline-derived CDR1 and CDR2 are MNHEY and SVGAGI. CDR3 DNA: TGTGCCAGCAGTACACAGGGATACGAGCAGTACTTC. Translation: CASSTQGYEQYF.

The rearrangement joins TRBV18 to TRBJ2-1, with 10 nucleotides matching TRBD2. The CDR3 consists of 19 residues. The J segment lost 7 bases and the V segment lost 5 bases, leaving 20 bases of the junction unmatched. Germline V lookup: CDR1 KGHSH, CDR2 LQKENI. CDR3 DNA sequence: TGTGCCAGCTCAACACGTGCTAGCGGGGGTTCCTCTACGGGGAATGAGCAGTTCTTC. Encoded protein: CASSTRASGGSSTGNEQFF.

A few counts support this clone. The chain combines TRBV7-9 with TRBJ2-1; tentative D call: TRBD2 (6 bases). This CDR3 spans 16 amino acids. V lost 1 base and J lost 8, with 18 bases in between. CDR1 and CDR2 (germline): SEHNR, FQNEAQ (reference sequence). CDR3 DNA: TGTGCCAGCAGCTTAGGTATAGGCTCTCCGGGGGATGAGCAGTTCTTC. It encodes CASSLGIGSPGDEQFF.

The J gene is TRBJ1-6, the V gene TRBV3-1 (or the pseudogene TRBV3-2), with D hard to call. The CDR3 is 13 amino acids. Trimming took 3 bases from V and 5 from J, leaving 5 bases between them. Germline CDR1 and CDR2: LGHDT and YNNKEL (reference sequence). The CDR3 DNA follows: TGTGCCAGCAGCCATGGAGATAATTCACCCCTCCACTTT. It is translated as CASSHGDNSPLHF.

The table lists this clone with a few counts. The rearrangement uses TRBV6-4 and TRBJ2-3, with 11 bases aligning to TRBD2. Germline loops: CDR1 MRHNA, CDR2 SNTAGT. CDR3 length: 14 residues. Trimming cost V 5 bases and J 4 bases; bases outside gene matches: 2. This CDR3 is CASSSSGGSDTQYF. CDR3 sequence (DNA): TGTGCCAGCAGTTCTAGCGGGGGGTCAGATACGCAGTATTTT.

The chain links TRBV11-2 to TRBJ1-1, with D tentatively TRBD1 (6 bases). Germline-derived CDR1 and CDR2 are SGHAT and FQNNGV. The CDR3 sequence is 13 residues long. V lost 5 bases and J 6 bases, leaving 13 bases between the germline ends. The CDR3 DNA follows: TGTGCCAGCAGCGCGGGGGGGGGCCCTGAAGCTTTCTTT. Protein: CASSAGGGPEAFF.

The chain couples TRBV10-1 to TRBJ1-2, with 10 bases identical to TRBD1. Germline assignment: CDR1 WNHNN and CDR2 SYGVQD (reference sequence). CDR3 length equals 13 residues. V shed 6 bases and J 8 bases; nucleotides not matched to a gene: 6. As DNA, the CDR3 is TGCGCCAGCAGCCCGGGACAGGGGTTCGGCTACACCTTC. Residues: CASSPGQGFGYTF.

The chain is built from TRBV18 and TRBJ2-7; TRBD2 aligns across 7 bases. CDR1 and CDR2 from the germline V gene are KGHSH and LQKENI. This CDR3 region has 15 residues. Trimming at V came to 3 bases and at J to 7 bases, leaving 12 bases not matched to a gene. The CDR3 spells CASSPVGTKVREQYF. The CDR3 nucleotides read TGTGCCAGCTCACCTGTCGGGACTAAGGTTAGGGAGCAGTACTTC.

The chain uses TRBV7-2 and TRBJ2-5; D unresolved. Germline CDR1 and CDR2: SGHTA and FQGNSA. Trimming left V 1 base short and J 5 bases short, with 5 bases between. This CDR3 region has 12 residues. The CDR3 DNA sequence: TGTGCCAGCAGCTTAGTTCGGGAGACCCAGTACTTC. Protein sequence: CASSLVRETQYF.

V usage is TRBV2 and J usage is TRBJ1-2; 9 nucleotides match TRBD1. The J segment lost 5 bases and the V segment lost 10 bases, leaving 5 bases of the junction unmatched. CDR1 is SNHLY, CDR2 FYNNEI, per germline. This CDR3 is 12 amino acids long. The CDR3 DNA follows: TGTGCCATTTTCGGACAGGGGTATGGCTACACCTTC. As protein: CAIFGQGYGYTF.

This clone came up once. CDR3 protein: CASSVMAGGGGAANTGELFF. DNA for the CDR3: TGTGCCAGCAGCGTTATGGCCGGGGGTGGCGGGGCCGCGAACACCGGGGAGCTGTTTTTT. This rearrangement joins TRBV4-2 to TRBJ2-2; D perhaps matches TRBD2 (6 bases). Germline lookup yields CDR1 LGHNA and CDR2 YNFKEQ. V was clipped by 5 bases and J by 0 bases, with 25 bases between them. The CDR3 sequence is 20 residues long.

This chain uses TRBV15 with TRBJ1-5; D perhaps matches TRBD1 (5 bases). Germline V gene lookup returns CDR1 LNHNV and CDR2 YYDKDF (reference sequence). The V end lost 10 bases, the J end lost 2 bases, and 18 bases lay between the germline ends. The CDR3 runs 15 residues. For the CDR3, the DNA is TGTGCCATAAGAATTGGGGGGGTCGGCAATCAGCCCCAGCATTTT. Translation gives CAIRIGGVGNQPQHF.

The CDR3 is CASSKQGLNEKLFF. As DNA, the CDR3 is TGTGCCAGTAGTAAACAGGGCCTAAATGAAAAACTGTTTTTT. The chain recombines TRBV19 with TRBJ1-4, with a weak D call TRBD1 (6 bases). Germline assignment: CDR1 LNHDA and CDR2 SQIVND (reference sequence). V dropped 4 bases and J dropped 5 bases, with 11 bases sitting between them. CDR3 length equals 14 residues.